This T cell receptor beta chain came from a study of cytomegalovirus exposure and HLA in healthy donors. PCR used 60 Vbeta primers and 13 Jbeta primers. The protocol was immunoSEQ multiplex PCR, while the TCRdb copy is restricted to in-frame clones and leaves out a portion. Here the sample spans fewer than 150,000 clones, around 77% being singletons. Germline V gives CDR1 SGHRS, CDR2 YFSETQ. The CDR3 consists of 16 residues. The V and J ends lost 4 bases and 11 bases, in that order; junction bases with no gene match: 13. The sequencing input was PBMCs. The V call is TRBV5-1, the J call TRBJ1-6, with 9 positions matching TRBD1. The sequence derives from a woman between 25 and 40 years old in good health and CMV-seropositive. In DNA form, the CDR3 reads TGCGCCAGCAGCGTGGTATCCGGGACAGGGTTAACACCCCTCCACTTT. Its translation is CASSVVSGTGLTPLHF.